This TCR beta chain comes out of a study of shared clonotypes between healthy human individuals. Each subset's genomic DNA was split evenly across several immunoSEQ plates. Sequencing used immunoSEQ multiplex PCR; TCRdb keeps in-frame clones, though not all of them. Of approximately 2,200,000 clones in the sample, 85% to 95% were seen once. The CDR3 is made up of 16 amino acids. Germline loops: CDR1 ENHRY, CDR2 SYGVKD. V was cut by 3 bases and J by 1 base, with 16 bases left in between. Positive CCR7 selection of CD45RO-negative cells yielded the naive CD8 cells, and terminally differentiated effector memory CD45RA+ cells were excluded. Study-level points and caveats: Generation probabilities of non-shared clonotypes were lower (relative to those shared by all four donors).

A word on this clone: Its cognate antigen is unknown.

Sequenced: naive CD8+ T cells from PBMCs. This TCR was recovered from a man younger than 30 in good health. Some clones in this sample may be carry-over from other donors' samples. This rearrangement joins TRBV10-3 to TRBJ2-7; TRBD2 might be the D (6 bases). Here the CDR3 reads CAISDLGGVSSYEQYF. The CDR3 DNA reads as TGTGCCATCAGTGATCTAGGAGGGGTCAGTTCCTACGAGCAGTACTTC.